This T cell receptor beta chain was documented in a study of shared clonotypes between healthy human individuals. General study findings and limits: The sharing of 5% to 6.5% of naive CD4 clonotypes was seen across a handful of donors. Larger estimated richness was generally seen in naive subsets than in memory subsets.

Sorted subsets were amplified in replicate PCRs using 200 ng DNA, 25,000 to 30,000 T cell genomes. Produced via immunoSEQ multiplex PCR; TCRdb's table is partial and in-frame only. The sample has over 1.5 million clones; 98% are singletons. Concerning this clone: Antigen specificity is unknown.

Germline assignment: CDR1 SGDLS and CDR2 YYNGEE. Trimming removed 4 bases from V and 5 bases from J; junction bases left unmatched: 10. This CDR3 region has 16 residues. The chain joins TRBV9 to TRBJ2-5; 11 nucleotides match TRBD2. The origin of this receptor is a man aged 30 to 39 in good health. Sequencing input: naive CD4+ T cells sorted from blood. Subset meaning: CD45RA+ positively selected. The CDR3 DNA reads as TGTGCCAGCAGCTTGGGACTAGCGGAGCTCGGGGAGACCCAGTACTTC. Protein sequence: CASSLGLAELGETQYF.